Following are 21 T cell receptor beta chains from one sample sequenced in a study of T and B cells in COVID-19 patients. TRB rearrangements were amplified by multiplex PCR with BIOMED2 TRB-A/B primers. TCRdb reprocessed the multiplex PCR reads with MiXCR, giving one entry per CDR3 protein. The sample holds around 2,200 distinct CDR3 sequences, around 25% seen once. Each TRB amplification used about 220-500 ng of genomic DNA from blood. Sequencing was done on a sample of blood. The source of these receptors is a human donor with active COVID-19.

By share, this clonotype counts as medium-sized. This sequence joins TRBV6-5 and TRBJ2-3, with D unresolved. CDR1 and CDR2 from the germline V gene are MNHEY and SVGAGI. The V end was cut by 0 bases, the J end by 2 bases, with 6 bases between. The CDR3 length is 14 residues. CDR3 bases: TGTGCCAGCAGTTACTCGGGCCCCACAGATACGCAGTATTTT. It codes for CASSYSGPTDTQYF.

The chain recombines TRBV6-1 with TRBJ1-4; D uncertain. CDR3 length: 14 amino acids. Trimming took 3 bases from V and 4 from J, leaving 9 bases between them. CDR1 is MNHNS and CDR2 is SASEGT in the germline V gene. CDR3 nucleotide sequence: TGTGCCAGCAGTGAGCAGGAAATTAATGAAAAACTGTTTTTT. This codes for CASSEQEINEKLFF.

In DNA form, the CDR3 reads TGCAGTGCTAGAGATGAGGGCGGGAGACTGTTTTTT. Translation: CSARDEGGRLFF. The chain combines TRBV20-1 with TRBJ1-4; no definite D call. The CDR3 sequence is 12 residues long. Per the germline V gene, CDR1 is DFQATT and CDR2 is SNEGSKA (reference sequence). V was trimmed by 0 bases and J by 13 bases, leaving 12 bases between them.

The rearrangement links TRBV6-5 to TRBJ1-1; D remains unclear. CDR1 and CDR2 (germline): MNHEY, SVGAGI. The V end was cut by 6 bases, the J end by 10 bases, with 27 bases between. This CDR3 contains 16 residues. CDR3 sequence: CASRSESSPRRIGAFF. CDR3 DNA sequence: TGTGCCAGCAGATCCGAATCGAGCCCCCGGCGGATCGGAGCTTTCTTT.

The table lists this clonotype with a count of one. CDR3 residues: CASSFLAGNTIYF. In DNA, the CDR3 is TGTGCCAGCAGTTTTTTAGCTGGAAACACCATATATTTT. The chain has TRBV12-3 or TRBV12-4 and TRBJ1-3; D is unresolved. The CDR3 totals 13 residues. V was clipped by 3 bases and J by 2 bases, with 5 bases between them.

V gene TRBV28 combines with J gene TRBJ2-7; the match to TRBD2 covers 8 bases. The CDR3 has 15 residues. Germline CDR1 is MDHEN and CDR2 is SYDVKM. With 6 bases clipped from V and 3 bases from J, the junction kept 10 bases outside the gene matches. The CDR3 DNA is TGTGCCAGCAGCCCCGGGGGGGGCCGAGGCTACGAGCAGTACTTC. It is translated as CASSPGGGRGYEQYF. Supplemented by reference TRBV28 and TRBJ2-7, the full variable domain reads DVKVTQSSRYLVKRTGEKVFLECVQDMDHENMFWYRQDPGLGLRLIYFSYDVKMKEKGDIPEGYSVSREKKERFSLILESASTNQTSMYLCASSPGGGRGYEQYFGPGTRLTVT.

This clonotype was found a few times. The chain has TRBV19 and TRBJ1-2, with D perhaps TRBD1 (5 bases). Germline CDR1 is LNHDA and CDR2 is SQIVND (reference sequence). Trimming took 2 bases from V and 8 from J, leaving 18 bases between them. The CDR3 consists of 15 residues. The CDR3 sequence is CASSIYAGPAQGYTF. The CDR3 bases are TGTGCCAGTAGTATATATGCGGGGCCCGCGCAGGGCTACACCTTC.

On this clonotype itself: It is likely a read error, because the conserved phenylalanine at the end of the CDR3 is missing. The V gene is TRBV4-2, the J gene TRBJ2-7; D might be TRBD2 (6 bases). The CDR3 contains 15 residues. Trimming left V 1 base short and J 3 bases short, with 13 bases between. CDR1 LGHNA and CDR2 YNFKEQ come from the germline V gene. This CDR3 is CASSQGRRSGYEQYL. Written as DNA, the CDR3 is TGTGCCAGCAGCCAAGGAAGGCGTAGCGGCTACGAGCAGTACTTA.

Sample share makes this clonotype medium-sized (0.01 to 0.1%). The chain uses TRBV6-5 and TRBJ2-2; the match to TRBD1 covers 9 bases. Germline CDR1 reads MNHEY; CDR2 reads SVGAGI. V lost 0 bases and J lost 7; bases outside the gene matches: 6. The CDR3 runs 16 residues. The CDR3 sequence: CASSYSRTGAVGELFF. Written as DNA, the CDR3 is TGTGCCAGCAGTTACTCCAGGACAGGGGCCGTCGGGGAGCTGTTTTTT.

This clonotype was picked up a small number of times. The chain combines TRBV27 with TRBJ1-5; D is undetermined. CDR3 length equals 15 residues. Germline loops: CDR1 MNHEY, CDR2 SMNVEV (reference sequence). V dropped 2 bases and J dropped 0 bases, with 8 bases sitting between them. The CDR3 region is CASSLSRYSNQPQHF. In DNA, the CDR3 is TGTGCCAGCAGTTTAAGCAGATATAGCAATCAGCCCCAGCATTTT.

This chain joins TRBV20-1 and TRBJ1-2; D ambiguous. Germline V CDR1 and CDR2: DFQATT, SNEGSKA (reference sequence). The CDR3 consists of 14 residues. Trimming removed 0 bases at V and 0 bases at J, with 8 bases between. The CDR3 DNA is TGCAGTGCTAGAGAGGGCAGCGCTAACTATGGCTACACCTTC. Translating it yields CSAREGSANYGYTF.

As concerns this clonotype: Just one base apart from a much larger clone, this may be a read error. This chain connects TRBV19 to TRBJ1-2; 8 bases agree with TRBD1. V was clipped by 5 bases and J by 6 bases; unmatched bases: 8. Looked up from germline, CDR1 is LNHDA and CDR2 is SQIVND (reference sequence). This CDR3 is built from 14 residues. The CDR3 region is CASSAGQVNDGYTF. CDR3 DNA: TGTGCCAGTAGTGCGGGACAGGTGAATGATGGCTACACCTTC.

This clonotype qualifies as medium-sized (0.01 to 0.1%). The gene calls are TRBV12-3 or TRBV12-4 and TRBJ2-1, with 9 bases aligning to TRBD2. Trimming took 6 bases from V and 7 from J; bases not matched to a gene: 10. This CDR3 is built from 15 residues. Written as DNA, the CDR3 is TGTGCCAGCAGGGGGGGGGCTAGCGGGAATAATGAGCAGTTCTTC. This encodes CASRGGASGNNEQFF.

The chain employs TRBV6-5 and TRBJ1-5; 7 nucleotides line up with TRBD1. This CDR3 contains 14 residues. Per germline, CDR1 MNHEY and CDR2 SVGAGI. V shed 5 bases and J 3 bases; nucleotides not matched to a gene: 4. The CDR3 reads CASSTGTVNQPQHF. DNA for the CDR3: TGTGCCAGCAGTACCGGGACAGTCAATCAGCCCCAGCATTTT.

The CDR3 spells CSARYSSGGSSAEQFF. DNA for the CDR3: TGCAGTGCTAGGTATTCTAGCGGGGGTAGTTCTGCTGAGCAGTTCTTC. The rearrangement uses TRBV20-1 and TRBJ2-1; 10 bases fit TRBD2. V gave up 3 bases and J gave up 9 bases; unmatched junction bases: 14. CDR3 length: 16 residues. Germline CDR1 is DFQATT and CDR2 is SNEGSKA (reference sequence).

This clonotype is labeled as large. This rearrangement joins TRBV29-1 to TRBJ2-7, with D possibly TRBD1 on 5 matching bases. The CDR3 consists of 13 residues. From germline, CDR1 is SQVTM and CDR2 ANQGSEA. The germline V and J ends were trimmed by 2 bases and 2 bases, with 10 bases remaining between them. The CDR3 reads CSVEQGNTYEQYF. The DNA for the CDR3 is TGCAGCGTTGAACAGGGTAATACCTACGAGCAGTACTTC.

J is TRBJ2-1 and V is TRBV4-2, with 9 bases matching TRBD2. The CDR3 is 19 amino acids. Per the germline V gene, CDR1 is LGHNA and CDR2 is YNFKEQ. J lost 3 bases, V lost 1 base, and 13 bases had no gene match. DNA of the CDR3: TGTGCCAGCAGCCAAGGGTCCCGCGGGAGGGCCGCAAACTACAATGAGCAGTTCTTC. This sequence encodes CASSQGSRGRAANYNEQFF.

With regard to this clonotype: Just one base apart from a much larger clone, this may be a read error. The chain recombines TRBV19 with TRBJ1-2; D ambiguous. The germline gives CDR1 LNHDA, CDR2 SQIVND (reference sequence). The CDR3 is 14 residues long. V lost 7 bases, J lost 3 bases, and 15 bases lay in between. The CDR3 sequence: CASKGGPRDYGYTF. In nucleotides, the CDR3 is TGTGCCAGTAAAGGTGGGCCCAGAGACTATGGCTACACCTTC.

The chain's CDR3 is CASSGRTSGRASEQFF. The CDR3 bases are TGTGCCAGCAGTGGGCGGACTAGCGGGAGGGCCAGTGAGCAGTTCTTC. The V and J genes are TRBV6-1 and TRBJ2-1, with 15 bases fitting TRBD2. Germline CDR1 reads MNHNS; CDR2 reads SASEGT. The CDR3 is made up of 16 amino acids. J was trimmed by 9 bases and V by 4 bases; bases with no gene match: 7.

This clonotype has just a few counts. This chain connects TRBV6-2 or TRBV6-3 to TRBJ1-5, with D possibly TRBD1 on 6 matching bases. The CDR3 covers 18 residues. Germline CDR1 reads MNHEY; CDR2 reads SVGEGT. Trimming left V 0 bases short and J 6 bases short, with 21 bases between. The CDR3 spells CASSYSWKGATRGQPQHF. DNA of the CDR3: TGTGCCAGCAGTTACTCGTGGAAGGGCGCGACCAGGGGTCAGCCCCAGCATTTT.

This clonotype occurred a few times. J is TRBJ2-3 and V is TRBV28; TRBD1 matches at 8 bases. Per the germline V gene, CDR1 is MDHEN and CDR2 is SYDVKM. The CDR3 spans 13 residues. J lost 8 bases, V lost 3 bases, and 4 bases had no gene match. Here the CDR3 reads CASSLGQAGTQYF. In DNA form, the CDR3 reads TGTGCCAGCAGTTTGGGACAGGCCGGTACGCAGTATTTT.